The TCR beta chain under discussion was sequenced for a study of CD8+ T cells in alopecia areata. Following extraction, RNA underwent reverse transcription to cDNA, which served as the sequencing template. Profiled with immunoSEQ multiplex PCR; TCRdb holds only in-frame clones, not every one. The table includes about 190,000 clones, roughly three fifths detected once. Trimming stripped 6 bases from V and 7 bases from J, with 12 bases between. There are 11 residues in the CDR3. The germline V gene encodes CDR1 SQVTM and CDR2 ANQGSEA. This clone has a single count. Treatment given: oral pan-JAK inhibitor, 5-10 mg twice daily.

This chain joins TRBV29-1 and TRBJ1-2; weak D call: TRBD1 (5 bases). This clonotype originated in a human donor with alopecia areata. The sequenced sample was CD4+ T cells sorted from blood, obtained at week 4, from a patient treated with tofacitinib. The chain's CDR3 is CSVFQGIGYTF. CDR3 nucleotides: TGCAGCGTCTTTCAGGGTATTGGCTACACCTTC.